Below are 19 T cell receptor beta chains sequenced from a single sample in a study of T cell responses to AZD1222 COVID-19 vaccine. TCRdb's table, derived via immunoSEQ multiplex PCR, lists solely in-frame clones and lacks some. The table has around 140,000 clones, approximately 84% seen once. The sequencing here drew on peripheral blood, taken on day 0 of AZD1222 vaccination. Receptors originate from an adult in good health.

The chain uses TRBV5-1 and TRBJ2-3; 8 nucleotides line up with TRBD1. V gave up 2 bases and J gave up 2 bases; unmatched junction bases: 7. The CDR3 covers 16 residues. The V gene's germline CDR1 is SGHRS and CDR2 YFSETQ. The DNA for the CDR3 is TGCGCCAGCAGCTTTGGTCGGGACAGGCTCACAGATACGCAGTATTTT. Its translation is CASSFGRDRLTDTQYF.

The chain joins TRBV29-1 to TRBJ1-2; possibly TRBD1 for D (5 bases). CDR1 is SQVTM, CDR2 ANQGSEA, per germline. Trimming removed 3 bases from V and 4 bases from J, with 12 bases in between. The CDR3 extends over 13 amino acids. CDR3 region: CSVDKGLGYGYTF. The CDR3 coding sequence is TGCAGCGTTGATAAGGGGCTGGGCTATGGCTACACCTTC.

This clone was detected only once. This chain joins TRBV6-5 and TRBJ2-1, with unresolved D. Germline values: CDR1 MNHEY, CDR2 SVGAGI. V was trimmed by 0 bases and J by 7 bases, leaving 7 bases between them. The CDR3 totals 13 residues. Written as DNA, the CDR3 is TGTGCCAGCAGTTACTCGTTGAGGAATGAGCAGTTCTTC. This gives the protein CASSYSLRNEQFF.

This chain connects TRBV19 to TRBJ2-2; D call uncertain. The CDR3 has 14 amino acids. The V end was cut by 2 bases, the J end by 5 bases, with 9 bases between. Per germline, CDR1 LNHDA and CDR2 SQIVND (reference sequence). The CDR3 region has the DNA TGTGCCAGTAGTATATTAGGTAAAACCGGGGAGCTGTTTTTT. It codes for CASSILGKTGELFF.

The CDR3 coding sequence is TGTGCCAGCAGTCCGGGGCCAGGCGTGAGTTCACCCCTCCACTTT. Translated: CASSPGPGVSSPLHF. This rearrangement joins TRBV6-5 to TRBJ1-6, with D perhaps TRBD1 (5 bases). In germline, CDR1 is MNHEY, CDR2 SVGAGI. The V end lost 5 bases, the J end lost 9 bases, and 17 bases lay between the germline ends. This CDR3 spans 15 amino acids.

The V call is TRBV27, the J call TRBJ2-7; 9 positions agree with TRBD1. CDR3 length equals 14 residues. Trimming at V came to 2 bases and at J to 3 bases, leaving 2 bases not matched to a gene. The germline gives CDR1 MNHEY, CDR2 SMNVEV (reference sequence). The CDR3 coding sequence is TGTGCCAGCAGTTTAGGGACAGGGCTCTACGAGCAGTACTTC. Translation: CASSLGTGLYEQYF.

The gene calls are TRBV5-8 and TRBJ1-5; 7 bases map to TRBD1. CDR1 SGHTS and CDR2 YDEGEE come from the germline V gene. Unmatched junction bases numbered 2, after V lost 3 bases and J lost 2 bases. The CDR3 length is 14 residues. The CDR3 DNA reads TGTGCCAGCAGCTCAGGACAGGGCAATCAGCCCCAGCATTTT. It is translated as CASSSGQGNQPQHF.

In this sample, this clone turned up once. V gene TRBV30 combines with J gene TRBJ2-3, with 8 bases lining up with TRBD2. The V gene's germline CDR1 is GTSNPN and CDR2 SVGIG (reference sequence). The V and J ends lost 3 bases and 4 bases, in that order; junction bases with no gene match: 6. The CDR3 totals 14 residues. The CDR3 loop reads CAWRTAGAADTQYF. Written as DNA, the CDR3 is TGTGCCTGGAGGACAGCGGGGGCCGCAGATACGCAGTATTTT.

The chain is built from TRBV4-2 and TRBJ2-6; 8 nucleotides agree with TRBD1. CDR3 length equals 18 residues. Per germline, CDR1 LGHNA and CDR2 YNFKEQ. J lost 1 base, V lost 4 bases, and 9 bases had no gene match. For the CDR3, the DNA is TGTGCCAGCAGCCGCGAATGGACAGGGAGGTCTGGGGCCAACGTCCTGACTTTC. Translated: CASSREWTGRSGANVLTF.

The chain uses TRBV4-3 and TRBJ1-2; TRBD1 matches at 9 bases. Losses at the gene ends were 1 base for V and 6 bases for J; bases not matched to a gene: 6. Germline values: CDR1 LGHNA, CDR2 YSLEER. This CDR3 comprises 15 residues. CDR3 residues: CASSQVDRGGDGYTF. The CDR3 DNA sequence: TGCGCCAGCAGCCAAGTGGACAGGGGAGGCGATGGCTACACCTTC.

The chain recombines TRBV7-3 with TRBJ1-1; weak D call: TRBD1 (5 bases). The CDR3 totals 11 residues. V was clipped by 6 bases and J by 7 bases, with 9 bases between them. Germline CDR1 SGHTA, CDR2 FQGTGA. The CDR3 DNA sequence: TGTGCCAGCAGTCACGGGGGTGAAGCTTTCTTT. Its translation is CASSHGGEAFF.

V and J are TRBV5-8 and TRBJ2-7; 12 bases match TRBD2. The CDR3 runs 16 residues. CDR1 SGHTS and CDR2 YDEGEE come from the germline V gene. V dropped 4 bases and J dropped 3; count of bases not matched to a gene: 8. The CDR3 loop is CASSLYTTSGSYEQYF. The CDR3 DNA reads TGTGCCAGCAGCCTGTATACGACTAGCGGGAGCTACGAGCAGTACTTC.

V and J are TRBV19 and TRBJ1-5; 7 bases are shared with TRBD1. CDR1 is LNHDA and CDR2 is SQIVND in the germline V gene (reference sequence). The CDR3 length is 16 residues. Trimming cost V 4 bases and J 4 bases; bases outside gene matches: 10. CDR3 nucleotide sequence: TGTGCCAGTAGTACAACGCAGGGGGTCCTTAATCAGCCCCAGCATTTT. This encodes CASSTTQGVLNQPQHF.

The chain combines TRBV18 with TRBJ2-1; 8 bases are a match to TRBD1. V lost 3 bases, J lost 2 bases, and 9 bases stayed unmatched. The CDR3 runs 17 residues. Germline lookup yields CDR1 KGHSH and CDR2 LQKENI. The CDR3 is CASSPPFAGGAYNEQFF. CDR3 DNA: TGTGCCAGCTCACCTCCCTTTGCAGGGGGCGCCTACAATGAGCAGTTCTTC.

With respect to this clone: The CDR3 does not end in the conserved phenylalanine or tryptophan, so this is likely a read error. It is unclear where the CDR3 begins or ends on the DNA, so no DNA is shown, and the CDR3 is as TCRdb lists it. This sequence joins TRBV7-9 and TRBJ1-1; TRBD1 is the table's D call, not checked against the DNA. The CDR3 length is 15 residues, termini included. Germline values: CDR1 SEHNR, CDR2 FQNEAQ (reference sequence). The CDR3 loop reads CASSPPSWVHPWAFY.

This clone was observed a few times. The rearrangement links TRBV24-1 to TRBJ1-2; D uncertain. Deletions cut 3 bases from V and 6 bases from J, with 7 bases between. In germline, CDR1 is KGHDR, CDR2 SFDVKD. This CDR3 is built from 12 residues. CDR3 amino acids: CATSDTEDGYTF. CDR3 nucleotides: TGTGCCACCAGTGATACAGAAGATGGCTACACCTTC.

The rearrangement links TRBV3-1 (or the pseudogene TRBV3-2) to TRBJ1-1; D is unresolved. CDR1 and CDR2 (germline): LGHDT, YNNKEL (reference sequence). This CDR3 spans 13 amino acids. V was pared by 1 base and J by 5 bases, with 8 bases between. CDR3 region: CASSQGRRTEAFF. The CDR3 nucleotides read TGTGCCAGCAGCCAAGGGAGGAGGACTGAAGCTTTCTTT.

The chain links TRBV19 to TRBJ1-2; D unclear. Trimming left V 6 bases short and J 3 bases short, with 20 bases between. Per the germline V gene, CDR1 is LNHDA and CDR2 is SQIVND (reference sequence). The CDR3 runs to 16 residues. The chain's CDR3 is CASRRLSGREDYGYTF. The CDR3 nucleotides are TGTGCCAGTAGACGTTTGAGCGGAAGGGAGGACTATGGCTACACCTTC.

The chain recombines TRBV6-2 or TRBV6-3 with TRBJ1-5; TRBD1 aligns across 8 bases. The CDR3 contains 16 residues. Germline assignment: CDR1 MNHEY and CDR2 SVGEGT. J lost 4 bases, V lost 5 bases, and 10 bases had no gene match. The CDR3, as DNA: TGTGCCAGCAGTCCGGCTGGGACAGGTCTTAATCAGCCCCAGCATTTT. Translated, it gives CASSPAGTGLNQPQHF.